One and the same sample provided the 10 T cell receptor beta chains below, sequenced in a study of T cell responses to AZD1222 COVID-19 vaccine. Data came from immunoSEQ multiplex PCR; TCRdb stores just in-frame clones and leaves some out. The sample has about 140,000 clones; over 85% are singletons. This sample comprised peripheral blood, obtained on day 0 of AZD1222 vaccination. These receptors came from an adult in good health.

The V and J genes are TRBV28 and TRBJ2-7; maybe TRBD2 (7 bases). The CDR3 is made up of 16 amino acids. V gave up 5 bases and J gave up 4 bases, with 21 bases separating them. Per germline, CDR1 MDHEN and CDR2 SYDVKM. CDR3 in amino acids: CASSRGGRGARYEQYF. The CDR3 DNA is TGTGCCAGCAGTCGGGGCGGTCGGGGGGCTAGGTACGAGCAGTACTTC. Based on the CDR3 plus reference TRBV28 and TRBJ2-7, the full variable domain is DVKVTQSSRYLVKRTGEKVFLECVQDMDHENMFWYRQDPGLGLRLIYFSYDVKMKEKGDIPEGYSVSREKKERFSLILESASTNQTSMYLCASSRGGRGARYEQYFGPGTRLTVT.

The V gene is TRBV11-3, the J gene TRBJ1-1; D perhaps matches TRBD1 (5 bases). Germline CDR1 reads SGHNT; CDR2 reads YENEEA. The V end lost 2 bases, the J end lost 6 bases, and 10 bases lay between the germline ends. CDR3 length: 13 residues. The CDR3 sequence is CASSLMGVPEAFF. CDR3 nucleotide sequence: TGTGCCAGCAGCTTAATGGGGGTCCCTGAAGCTTTCTTT.

This clone was observed a handful of times. CDR3 sequence: CASLWGEDINEQFF. The CDR3 coding sequence is TGTGCCAGCTTATGGGGGGAGGATATAAATGAGCAGTTCTTC. The chain joins TRBV6-5 to TRBJ2-1, with D possibly matching TRBD2 (6 bases). V was trimmed by 8 bases and J by 7 bases, leaving 18 bases between them. Germline CDR1 reads MNHEY; CDR2 reads SVGAGI. The CDR3 has 14 residues.

This clone was found once. Sequence at one end of the junction differs from germline and may be a read error. This chain joins TRBV5-6 and TRBJ2-5; weak D call: TRBD1 (6 bases). This CDR3 spans 15 amino acids. Germline lookup yields CDR1 SGHDT and CDR2 YYEEEE. CDR3 sequence: CASSHNGPGQEAQYF. In nucleotides, the CDR3 is TGTGCCAGCAGCCATAACGGTCCGGGACAAGAGGCCCAGTACTTC.

This clone occurred once. This chain uses TRBV27 with TRBJ1-5; 7 bases agree with TRBD1. Germline-derived CDR1 and CDR2 are MNHEY and SMNVEV (reference sequence). The CDR3 loop spans 14 amino acids. Losses at the gene ends were 6 bases for V and 7 bases for J; bases not matched to a gene: 9. CDR3 sequence reads: CASSLTGDQQPQHF. CDR3 bases: TGTGCCAGCAGCTTAACAGGGGACCAACAGCCCCAGCATTTT.

The J gene is TRBJ2-5, the V gene TRBV9; tentative D call: TRBD2 (6 bases). Trimming removed 0 bases from V and 11 bases from J, with 17 bases in between. Looked up from germline, CDR1 is SGDLS and CDR2 is YYNGEE. The CDR3 runs to 14 residues. CDR3 DNA: TGTGCCAGCAGCGTAGGGGCCTTGCGGGACCCACAGTACTTC. This sequence encodes CASSVGALRDPQYF.

The chain is built from TRBV18 and TRBJ1-3; unclear D gene. V gave up 3 bases and J gave up 6 bases, with 6 bases separating them. Germline lookup yields CDR1 KGHSH and CDR2 LQKENI. This CDR3 is 12 amino acids long. The CDR3 reads CASSPLENTIYF. In nucleotides, the CDR3 is TGTGCCAGCTCACCCCTGGAAAACACCATATATTTT.

The chain links TRBV9 to TRBJ2-1; tentatively, D is TRBD1 (5 bases). Germline V gene sequence: CDR1 SGDLS, CDR2 YYNGEE. V lost 0 bases, J lost 8 bases, and 12 bases lay in between. This CDR3 has 14 residues. The CDR3: CASSVAAGSDEQFF. CDR3 bases: TGTGCCAGCAGCGTAGCTGCAGGGTCCGATGAGCAGTTCTTC.

The V and J genes are TRBV5-1 and TRBJ2-1, with 8 bases fitting TRBD2. There are 15 residues in the CDR3. CDR1 is SGHRS and CDR2 is YFSETQ in the germline V gene. After removal of 4 bases from V and 2 bases from J, the junction contained 5 bases not matched to a gene. CDR3 coding DNA: TGCGCCAGCAGCATCCTGCGGGAGGCCTACAATGAGCAGTTCTTC. Protein sequence: CASSILREAYNEQFF.

As to this clone: Other DNA sequences from this sample encode an identical CDR3 as well. The chain uses TRBV19 and TRBJ1-4; D possibly corresponds to TRBD1 (6 bases). Germline loops: CDR1 LNHDA, CDR2 SQIVND (reference sequence). Trimming removed 3 bases from V and 7 bases from J, with 9 bases in between. The CDR3 is made up of 13 amino acids. The CDR3 nucleotides read TGTGCCAGTAGTATCCAGGGGACTGAAAAACTGTTTTTT. Protein product: CASSIQGTEKLFF.